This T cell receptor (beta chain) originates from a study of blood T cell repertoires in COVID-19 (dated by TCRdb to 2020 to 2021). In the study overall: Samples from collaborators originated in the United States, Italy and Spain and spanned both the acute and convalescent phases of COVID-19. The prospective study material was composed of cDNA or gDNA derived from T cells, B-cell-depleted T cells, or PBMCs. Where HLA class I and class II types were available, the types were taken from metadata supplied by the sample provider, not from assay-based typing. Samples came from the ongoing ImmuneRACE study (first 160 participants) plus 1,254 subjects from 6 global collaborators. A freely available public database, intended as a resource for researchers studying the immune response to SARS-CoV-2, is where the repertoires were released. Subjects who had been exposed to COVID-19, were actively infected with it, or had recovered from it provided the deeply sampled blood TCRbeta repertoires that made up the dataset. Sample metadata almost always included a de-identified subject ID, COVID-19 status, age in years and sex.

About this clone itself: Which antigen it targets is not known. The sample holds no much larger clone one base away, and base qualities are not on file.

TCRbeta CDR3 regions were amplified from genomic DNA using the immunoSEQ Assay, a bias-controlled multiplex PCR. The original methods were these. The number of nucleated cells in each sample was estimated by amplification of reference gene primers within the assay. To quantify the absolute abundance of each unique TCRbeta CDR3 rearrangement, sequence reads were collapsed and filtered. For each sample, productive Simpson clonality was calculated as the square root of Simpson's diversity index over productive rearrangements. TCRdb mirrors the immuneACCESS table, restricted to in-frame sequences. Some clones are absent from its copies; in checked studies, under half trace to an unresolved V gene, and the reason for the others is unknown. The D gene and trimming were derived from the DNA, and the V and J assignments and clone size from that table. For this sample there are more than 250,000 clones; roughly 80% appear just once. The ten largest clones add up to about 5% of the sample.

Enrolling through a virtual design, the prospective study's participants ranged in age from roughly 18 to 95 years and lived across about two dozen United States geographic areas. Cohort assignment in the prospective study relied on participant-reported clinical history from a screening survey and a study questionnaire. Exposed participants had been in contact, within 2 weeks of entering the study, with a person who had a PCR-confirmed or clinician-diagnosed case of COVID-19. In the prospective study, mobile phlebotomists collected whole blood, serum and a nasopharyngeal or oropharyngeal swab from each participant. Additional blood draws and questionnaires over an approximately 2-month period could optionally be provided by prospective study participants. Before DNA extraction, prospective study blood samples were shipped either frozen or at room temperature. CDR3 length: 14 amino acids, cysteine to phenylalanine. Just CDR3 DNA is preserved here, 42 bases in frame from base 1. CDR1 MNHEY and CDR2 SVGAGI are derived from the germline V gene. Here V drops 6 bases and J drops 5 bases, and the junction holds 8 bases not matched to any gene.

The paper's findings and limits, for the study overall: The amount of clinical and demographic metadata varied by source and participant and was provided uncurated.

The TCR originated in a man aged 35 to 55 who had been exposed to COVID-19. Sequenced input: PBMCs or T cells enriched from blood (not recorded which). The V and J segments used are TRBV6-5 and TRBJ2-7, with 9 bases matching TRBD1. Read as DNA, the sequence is TGTGCCAGCAGATCCGTGGACAGGGGCCACGAGCAGTACTTC. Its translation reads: CASRSVDRGHEQYF.